The T cell receptor (beta chain) under discussion was sequenced for a study of T cell responses to AZD1222 COVID-19 vaccine (dated by TCRdb to the early 2020s). For context, the study as a whole: AZD1222 recipients whose second dose came at about 4 weeks and those whose second dose came at about 12 weeks were combined into one group, since spike-specific TCR depth and breadth did not differ between the two schedules. TCR sequencing was performed for some 250 trial participants, of whom roughly 200 were given two doses of AZD1222 and 26 were given two doses of MenACWY control vaccine. Trial participants were enrolled by age into 18-55, 56-69 and 70-plus year subgroups, with 148, 28 and 57 TCR-sequenced participants respectively.

Reading from cysteine to phenylalanine, the CDR3 counts 16 amino acids. Only the CDR3 region is kept as DNA, spanning 48 bases read in frame from base 1. The germline V gene gives CDR1 as SGHTA and CDR2 as FQGTGA. Trimming takes 5 bases from V and 0 bases from J, and the germline ends sit 14 bases apart. With respect to this clone: Its antigen specificity is not known. No much larger clone is present one base from it, and per-base qualities are unavailable.

This sample's time point label indicates: baseline before first vaccination. Samples from vaccinated people were obtained from the UK trials COV001 and COV002, which included a single-blind randomized controlled phase 2/3 trial of AZD1222 (ChAdOx1 nCoV-19) in healthy adults. Trial participant PBMC samples were collected at day 0 and day 28 after the second dose for TCRbeta chain sequencing. The CDR3 regions of human TCRbeta chains were analyzed by immunosequencing. The published analysis was carried out like this. TCRs in the repertoires were matched against a reference library of SARS-CoV-2-specific TCRs that had been generated with the MIRA antigen-specificity platform. Breadth was defined as the fraction of unique TCRs that were SARS-CoV-2-associated, and depth was defined as the fraction of total T cells that were SARS-CoV-2-associated. Using the MIRA data, each spike-specific TCR was assigned both to the spike region to which the TCR was reactive and to a CD4 or CD8 class. Log10-transformed breadth and depth values were compared by one-way ANOVA with Sidak's multiple comparisons tests. TCRdb mirrors the immuneACCESS table, restricted to in-frame sequences. Some clones are absent from its copies; in checked studies, under half trace to an unresolved V gene, and the reason for the others is unknown. V, J and clone size were drawn from that table, and D and trimming were deduced from the DNA. For this sample the table gives just under 85,000 clones, of which about 82% were detected only once. In total, the top ten clones hold about 8.7% of the sample.

The full study reports these points: After two AZD1222 doses, spike-specific TCR breadth and depth were significantly higher than at day 0 and than in MenACWY recipients. Conclusions about previously exposed vaccinees are limited, since just 5 or 6 AZD1222 recipients were seropositive for SARS-CoV-2 at baseline. Reportedly, almost half of the unique spike-specific TCRs recognized epitopes lying outside the regions that are mutated in the B.1.351 and B.1.1.7 variants. Most participants were white British and females outnumbered males, and the authors suggested that clonal diversity may have been underestimated. The whole spike protein was spanned by vaccine-associated CD4 TCRs, and dominant responses were seen in regions 160-218 and 743-854. In the small 56-69-year group, the increase in depth fell short of significance, most likely because of low power. Because no day 14 peak-response samples were available, repertoires were characterized only after the peak T cell response.

The sample was peripheral blood, taken on day 0 of AZD1222 vaccination. The receptor was derived from an adult in good health. The V gene is TRBV7-3 and the J gene is TRBJ2-1; the D gene is perhaps TRBD2, from 6 matching bases. The nucleotide sequence is TGTGCCAGCAGCCTTAGCGGTCAAAGCTCCTACAATGAGCAGTTCTTC. Its amino acids are CASSLSGQSSYNEQFF.